Below, 24 T cell receptor beta chains from the same sample are listed, as sequenced in a study of T cells in Graves' hyperthyroidism and ophthalmopathy. Amplification of TCR beta CDR3 regions used RNA as the template. The TCR CDR3 first-round RT-PCR relied on the HTBI primer set. Each CDR3 protein gets one entry after TCRdb re-called the multiplex PCR reads with MiXCR. The top ten clones hold approximately 30% of a sample with under 450,000 distinct CDR3 sequences, about 15% of them seen once. Material for sequencing was blood. The source is a woman aged 25 to 39 with Graves' hyperthyroidism that later progressed to Graves' ophthalmopathy.

This sequence joins TRBV6-1 and TRBJ1-1, with TRBD1 identical over 7 bases. With 2 bases clipped from V and 7 bases from J, the junction kept 10 bases outside the gene matches. Germline loops: CDR1 MNHNS, CDR2 SASEGT. The CDR3 totals 15 residues. DNA for the CDR3: TGTGCCAGCAGTGAATGGTTCGGGACAGACGGTGAAGCTTTCTTT. Translation gives CASSEWFGTDGEAFF.

This clonotype was detected many times. This chain connects TRBV27 to TRBJ2-7; 7 bases map to TRBD1. From germline, CDR1 is MNHEY and CDR2 SMNVEV (reference sequence). The ends lost 6 bases at V and 3 bases at J; junction bases unmatched: 11. The CDR3 consists of 15 residues. The CDR3 is CASSLTGWEVYEQYF. The CDR3 DNA reads TGTGCCAGCAGCTTGACAGGGTGGGAAGTCTACGAGCAGTACTTC.

This chain uses TRBV7-9 with TRBJ1-1; a possible D gene is TRBD1 (6 bases). CDR3 length equals 13 residues. V lost 5 bases, J lost 4 bases, and 11 bases lay in between. The V gene's germline CDR1 is SEHNR and CDR2 FQNEAQ (reference sequence). The CDR3 region has the DNA TGTGCCAGCAGCCTAGGGGGGCCCACTGAAGCTTTCTTT. Translated: CASSLGGPTEAFF.

In the case of this clonotype: This may come from a read error, since a much larger clone is one base off. V gene TRBV20-1 combines with J gene TRBJ2-7; 9 bases fit TRBD2. V lost 8 bases to trimming and J lost 4 bases; unmatched junction nucleotides: 21. Germline V gene sequence: CDR1 DFQATT, CDR2 SNEGSKA (reference sequence). CDR3 length equals 17 residues. The CDR3 region is CSPYGLAGIGERYEQYF. In DNA, the CDR3 is TGCAGTCCCTATGGGCTAGCGGGAATAGGGGAGCGGTACGAGCAGTACTTC.

The rearrangement uses TRBV28 and TRBJ1-1, with D possibly TRBD1 on 5 matching bases. Trimming shortened V by 0 bases and J by 1 base, and 15 bases separated the two germline ends. CDR3 length: 17 residues. The V gene's germline CDR1 is MDHEN and CDR2 SYDVKM. CDR3 in DNA: TGTGCCAGCAGTTTATGCACCCGGGACCCACCGAACACTGAAGCTTTCTTT. Amino acid sequence: CASSLCTRDPPNTEAFF.

Comments on this clonotype: A read error may explain this, as a much larger clone is one base away. This chain connects TRBV10-3 to TRBJ2-5; possible D gene TRBD2, 5 bases. This CDR3 is 12 amino acids long. The ends were cut back, 3 bases at V and 9 bases at J, with 11 bases in the middle. CDR1 and CDR2 (germline): ENHRY, SYGVKD. CDR3 sequence (DNA): TGTGCCATCAGTGATCCCATGGAGGCCCAGTACTTC. Translating gives CAISDPMEAQYF.

V gene TRBV7-9 combines with J gene TRBJ2-2; 10 positions agree with TRBD1. V trimming: 5 bases; J trimming: 2 bases; junction bases outside the gene matches: 5. CDR1 and CDR2 (germline): SEHNR, FQNEAQ (reference sequence). This CDR3 region has 16 residues. The CDR3 nucleotides are TGTGCCAGCAGCCCGAGGACAGGGGGTAACACCGGGGAGCTGTTTTTT. Encoded protein: CASSPRTGGNTGELFF.

This clonotype has ten or more counts. This chain connects TRBV27 to TRBJ1-2; 8 bases are shared with TRBD1. V lost 5 bases and J lost 6; bases outside the gene matches: 20. The length of the CDR3 is 18 residues. The V gene's germline CDR1 is MNHEY and CDR2 SMNVEV (reference sequence). In DNA form, the CDR3 reads TGTGCCAGCAGTGTCATTACCCCAGGGGGCGGCGGGTATGATGGCTACACCTTC. This gives the protein CASSVITPGGGGYDGYTF.

Notes on this clonotype: The missing conserved phenylalanine or tryptophan at the end of this CDR3 makes a read error likely. This chain joins TRBV29-1 and TRBJ1-2; D remains ambiguous. Germline V gene lookup returns CDR1 SQVTM and CDR2 ANQGSEA. V lost 4 bases, J lost 5 bases, and 17 bases lay in between. There are 14 residues in the CDR3. The CDR3 DNA follows: TGCAGCGTTGCGGTGGTGGGAGGGAGTTATGGCTACACCCTC. This sequence encodes CSVAVVGGSYGYTL.

This clonotype was seen more than once but under ten times. V usage is TRBV18 and J usage is TRBJ1-5; D not certain. This CDR3 region has 14 residues. CDR1 KGHSH and CDR2 LQKENI come from the germline V gene. V dropped 4 bases and J dropped 1 base, with 8 bases sitting between them. The CDR3 sequence is CASSRLGSNQPQHF. CDR3 nucleotide sequence: TGTGCCAGCTCACGATTGGGGAGCAATCAGCCCCAGCATTTT.

This clonotype has at least ten counts. The chain joins TRBV5-1 to TRBJ2-7; D possibly corresponds to TRBD1 (6 bases). V lost 4 bases and J lost 6, with 20 bases in between. This CDR3 comprises 15 residues. Germline CDR1 and CDR2: SGHRS and YFSETQ. This CDR3 is CASSLVQGSTAEQYF. CDR3 nucleotides: TGCGCCAGCAGCCTAGTTCAGGGGAGTACCGCCGAGCAGTACTTC.

This clonotype has more than one count but fewer than ten. Written as DNA, the CDR3 is TGTGCCAGCAGTTCCTCGCCCGGGACTCTCTCCTACAATGAGCAGTTCTTC. As protein: CASSSSPGTLSYNEQFF. The rearrangement joins TRBV27 to TRBJ2-1, with D tentatively TRBD2 (6 bases). The germline V gene has CDR1 MNHEY and CDR2 SMNVEV (reference sequence). This CDR3 is built from 17 residues. V lost 4 bases and J lost 0, with 16 bases in between.

Concerning this clonotype: This clone may be a read error of a much larger clone one base away. The chain links TRBV27 to TRBJ1-5, with TRBD1 as a possible D gene (6 bases). Germline lookup yields CDR1 MNHEY and CDR2 SMNVEV (reference sequence). This CDR3 region has 15 residues. For the CDR3, the DNA is TGTGCCAGCAGTTTAACAGGGTATAGCAATCGGCCCCAGCATTTT. Translated: CASSLTGYSNRPQHF.

There are many counts of this clonotype. The chain joins TRBV19 to TRBJ2-2, with D perhaps assigned TRBD1 or TRBD2 (5 bases each). The CDR3 is 16 amino acids. CDR1 LNHDA and CDR2 SQIVND come from the germline V gene (reference sequence). Trimming pared 3 bases from V and 5 bases from J, leaving 16 bases between. The CDR3, as DNA: TGTGCCAGTAGTATCTACCGGGACGGTCCAACCGGGGAGCTGTTTTTT. Its protein product is CASSIYRDGPTGELFF.

This clonotype occurred many times. The chain employs TRBV28 and TRBJ2-7, with D tentatively TRBD2 (5 bases). The V end was cut by 3 bases, the J end by 2 bases, with 11 bases between. The CDR3 contains 14 residues. Per the germline V gene, CDR1 is MDHEN and CDR2 is SYDVKM. Here the CDR3 reads CASSFGGLTYEQYF. The DNA for the CDR3 is TGTGCCAGCAGTTTTGGAGGCCTGACCTACGAGCAGTACTTC.

This clonotype was detected ten times or more. The chain links TRBV20-1 to TRBJ1-6, with 12 bases that match TRBD1. V shed 3 bases, J shed 1 base, and the junction held 19 bases outside the gene matches. The CDR3 is 22 residues long. The V gene's germline CDR1 is DFQATT and CDR2 SNEGSKA (reference sequence). The CDR3 nucleotides read TGCAGTGCTAGGGTCCTTCTTGGGACAGGGGGCCGAGGGGAATCCTATAATTCACCCCTCCACTTT. It codes for CSARVLLGTGGRGESYNSPLHF.

The chain combines TRBV12-3 or TRBV12-4 with TRBJ1-4, with 7 bases fitting TRBD1. Trimming removed 6 bases from V and 4 bases from J; junction bases left unmatched: 5. The CDR3 loop spans 14 amino acids. DNA of the CDR3: TGTGCCAGCAGACGGGACAGCGTTAATGAAAAACTGTTTTTT. The encoded protein is CASRRDSVNEKLFF.

This clonotype was observed many times. CDR3: CSARDSNQRHDTEAFF. DNA of the CDR3: TGCAGTGCTAGAGACTCAAACCAACGACACGACACTGAAGCTTTCTTT. The chain uses TRBV20-1 and TRBJ1-1; D not certain. Trimming removed 0 bases from V and 3 bases from J, with 17 bases in between. Germline values: CDR1 DFQATT, CDR2 SNEGSKA (reference sequence). This CDR3 spans 16 amino acids.

This clonotype was recorded many times. Here the CDR3 DNA reads TGTGCCACCAGTGACTGGACTAGCGGGGACAATGAGCAGTTCTTC. Its protein product is CATSDWTSGDNEQFF. The rearrangement links TRBV24-1 to TRBJ2-1; TRBD2 matches 12 bases. Trimming removed 4 bases from V and 5 bases from J; junction bases left unmatched: 2. Per germline, CDR1 KGHDR and CDR2 SFDVKD. This CDR3 comprises 15 residues.

This clonotype was observed many times. This chain connects TRBV6-5 to TRBJ1-5, with a possible D match to TRBD1 (6 bases). The V end lost 1 base, the J end lost 2 bases, and 21 bases lay between the germline ends. Germline loops: CDR1 MNHEY, CDR2 SVGAGI. The CDR3 covers 19 residues. CDR3 DNA: TGTGCCAGCAGTTACTTGGGACAACGACGAGACGGACGCAATCAGCCCCAGCATTTT. Amino acids: CASSYLGQRRDGRNQPQHF.

This clonotype was counted at least ten times. This chain uses TRBV12-3 or TRBV12-4 with TRBJ1-1; tentative D call: TRBD1 (6 bases). Trimming cost V 7 bases and J 7 bases, with 13 bases left between them. This CDR3 is built from 12 residues. CDR3 region: CASTEGGGEAFF. For the CDR3, the DNA is TGTGCCAGCACCGAGGGGGGCGGTGAAGCTTTCTTT.

This clonotype was recorded only once. V usage is TRBV5-6 and J usage is TRBJ2-3, with D uncertain. Germline V gene lookup returns CDR1 SGHDT and CDR2 YYEEEE. CDR3 length: 14 amino acids. The V end was cut by 0 bases, the J end by 6 bases, with 11 bases between. The CDR3 DNA follows: TGTGCCAGCAGCTTGGTGGACCCCTCGGATACGCAGTATTTT. This gives the protein CASSLVDPSDTQYF.

This clonotype occurred a few times. This may arise from a read error, as a much more abundant clone is one base away. The rearrangement joins TRBV20-1 to TRBJ2-1; TRBD2 matches at 10 bases. The junction had 2 bases not matched to a gene; V was cut back by 3 bases and J by 3 bases. CDR1 and CDR2 from the germline V gene are DFQATT and SNEGSKA (reference sequence). CDR3 length equals 14 residues. CDR3 in amino acids: CSASLAGDYNEQFF. The DNA for the CDR3 is TGCAGTGCTAGTCTAGCGGGAGACTACAATGAGCAGTTCTTC.

The sample holds many counts of this clonotype. The chain employs TRBV5-1 and TRBJ1-2, with D possibly TRBD1 on 5 matching bases. In germline, CDR1 is SGHRS, CDR2 YFSETQ. V gave up 4 bases and J gave up 2 bases, with 12 bases separating them. This CDR3 has 14 amino acids. CDR3 sequence (DNA): TGCGCCAGCAGCCCCGACAGTGCCAACTATGGCTACACCTTC. Amino acids: CASSPDSANYGYTF.